These 26 T cell receptor beta chains share one sample of origin, sequenced in a study of blood T cell repertoires in COVID-19. Produced via immunoSEQ multiplex PCR; TCRdb's table is partial and in-frame only. The profile covers roughly 410,000 clones, with around 89% appearing a single time and roughly 1.4% taken by the ten largest. Sequencing was performed on peripheral blood. The source is a woman aged 35 to 49 with COVID-19, enrolled during active disease.

V gene TRBV7-9 combines with J gene TRBJ1-4; 7 bases map to TRBD1. The CDR3 extends over 15 amino acids. Germline CDR1 SEHNR, CDR2 FQNEAQ (reference sequence). Trimming cost V 0 bases and J 4 bases; bases outside gene matches: 2. The DNA for the CDR3 is TGTGCCAGCAGCTTAGCGGGGACAGTTAATGAAAAACTGTTTTTT. This encodes CASSLAGTVNEKLFF.

CDR3 residues: CASSTDRASYEQYF. The DNA for the CDR3 is TGTGCCAGTAGTACAGACAGGGCTTCCTACGAGCAGTACTTC. The chain has TRBV19 and TRBJ2-7; TRBD1 matches at 7 bases. This CDR3 spans 14 amino acids. Per the germline V gene, CDR1 is LNHDA and CDR2 is SQIVND (reference sequence). V lost 4 bases, J lost 1 base, and 4 bases stayed unmatched.

V usage is TRBV3-1 (or the pseudogene TRBV3-2) and J usage is TRBJ2-3; TRBD2 might be the D (7 bases). The germline V gene encodes CDR1 LGHDT and CDR2 YNNKEL (reference sequence). The CDR3 totals 16 residues. V lost 4 bases to trimming and J lost 0 bases, with 14 bases between them. CDR3 in DNA: TGTGCCAGCAGCCCCATAAGCGGGACAAGCACAGATACGCAGTATTTT. Amino acid sequence: CASSPISGTSTDTQYF.

V gene TRBV5-1 combines with J gene TRBJ2-5; 14 bases fit TRBD2. The CDR3 length is 15 residues. V shed 4 bases and J 5 bases; nucleotides not matched to a gene: 4. Germline V gene sequence: CDR1 SGHRS, CDR2 YFSETQ. DNA for the CDR3: TGCGCCAGCAGCGTGGGACTAGCGGGAGTCGAGACCCAGTACTTC. This codes for CASSVGLAGVETQYF.

CDR3 in amino acids: CASSQSSGGSLYEQYF. In DNA form, the CDR3 reads TGTGCCAGCAGCCAGTCAAGCGGGGGTTCCCTATACGAGCAGTACTTC. The chain is built from TRBV4-2 and TRBJ2-7; 8 bases agree with TRBD2. The J segment lost 4 bases and the V segment lost 3 bases, leaving 11 bases of the junction unmatched. The CDR3 consists of 16 residues. Per germline, CDR1 LGHNA and CDR2 YNFKEQ.

This sequence joins TRBV4-2 and TRBJ1-4, with 9 nucleotides matching TRBD1. CDR3 length: 17 amino acids. Germline CDR1 and CDR2: LGHNA and YNFKEQ. Unmatched junction bases numbered 9, after V lost 0 bases and J lost 7 bases. The CDR3: CASSQDAPRTGVEKLFF. CDR3 sequence (DNA): TGTGCCAGCAGCCAAGATGCCCCAAGGACAGGGGTTGAAAAACTGTTTTTT.

The chain has TRBV28 and TRBJ1-2, with 8 bases that match TRBD1. The CDR3 loop spans 15 amino acids. The trim removed 4 bases at V and 5 bases at J, leaving 9 bases unmatched. Germline-derived CDR1 and CDR2 are MDHEN and SYDVKM. The CDR3 protein is CASSSRGLPRYGYTF. Here the CDR3 DNA reads TGTGCCAGCAGTTCCAGGGGGCTACCTAGGTATGGCTACACCTTC.

This clone was found a few times. This rearrangement joins TRBV5-1 to TRBJ2-7; 9 bases agree with TRBD1. The CDR3 totals 15 residues. The germline V gene encodes CDR1 SGHRS and CDR2 YFSETQ. Trimming cost V 3 bases and J 6 bases; bases outside gene matches: 10. CDR3 nucleotides: TGCGCCAGCAGCTCATCACAGGGGGCGCCGGGCGAGCAGTACTTC. It is translated as CASSSSQGAPGEQYF.

The CDR3 region is CASCRSGRTYEQYF. CDR3 coding DNA: TGTGCCAGCTGCCGGTCGGGTCGAACCTACGAGCAGTACTTC. This chain uses TRBV7-2 with TRBJ2-7; D not resolved. The CDR3 covers 14 residues. The V gene lost 8 bases and the J gene lost 2 bases, with 16 bases spanning the gap. In germline, CDR1 is SGHTA, CDR2 FQGNSA.

V gene TRBV5-4 combines with J gene TRBJ2-1; tentatively, D is TRBD2 (5 bases). Germline V gives CDR1 SGHNT, CDR2 YYREEE (reference sequence). V dropped 1 base and J dropped 5 bases, with 7 bases sitting between them. This CDR3 region has 13 residues. CDR3 in amino acids: CASSLLEDNEQFF. Written as DNA, the CDR3 is TGTGCCAGCAGCTTGTTGGAGGACAATGAGCAGTTCTTC. Looking up the rest from reference TRBV5-4 and TRBJ2-1 gives the full variable domain: ETGVTQSPTHLIKTRGQQVTLRCSSQSGHNTVSWYQQALGQGPQFIFQYYREEENGRGNFPPRFSGLQFPNYSSELNVNALELDDSALYLCASSLLEDNEQFFGPGTRLTVL.

This chain connects TRBV6-6 to TRBJ2-4; a weak D match, TRBD1 (6 bases). Germline V CDR1 and CDR2: MNHNY, SVGAGI (reference sequence). This CDR3 has 11 residues. The V end lost 7 bases, the J end lost 9 bases, and 10 bases lay between the germline ends. The CDR3 DNA reads as TGTGCCAGCACTCTAGGGGGCATTCAGTACTTC. Encoded protein: CASTLGGIQYF.

J is TRBJ2-1 and V is TRBV28; TRBD2 matches at 8 bases. The V segment lost 4 bases and the J segment 10 bases; nucleotides outside the gene matches: 6. The CDR3 consists of 13 residues. Germline CDR1 MDHEN, CDR2 SYDVKM. CDR3 amino acids: CASSWFAGGEQFF. The DNA of the CDR3 is TGTGCCAGCAGTTGGTTCGCGGGAGGCGAGCAGTTCTTC.

The gene calls are TRBV3-1 (or the pseudogene TRBV3-2) and TRBJ2-3; 7 nucleotides line up with TRBD2. From germline, CDR1 is LGHDT and CDR2 YNNKEL (reference sequence). Trimming removed 4 bases from V and 1 base from J; junction bases left unmatched: 8. The CDR3 runs to 16 residues. The chain's CDR3 is CASSLSLAGGTDTQYF. In nucleotides, the CDR3 is TGTGCCAGCAGCCTCTCCTTAGCGGGTGGCACAGATACGCAGTATTTT.

The chain carries TRBV9 and TRBJ2-2; D unresolved. Germline V gene lookup returns CDR1 SGDLS and CDR2 YYNGEE. Trimming pared 5 bases from V and 1 base from J, leaving 12 bases between. The CDR3 contains 15 residues. In nucleotides, the CDR3 is TGTGCCAGCAGTCGAGGAACGGGGAACACCGGGGAGCTGTTTTTT. Translating it yields CASSRGTGNTGELFF.

The chain joins TRBV7-2 to TRBJ1-1; 7 bases line up with TRBD1. Germline lookup yields CDR1 SGHTA and CDR2 FQGNSA. V trimming: 5 bases; J trimming: 6 bases; junction bases outside the gene matches: 9. The length of the CDR3 is 14 residues. This CDR3 reads CASSARQGTPEAFF. CDR3 DNA sequence: TGTGCCAGCAGCGCCAGACAGGGAACCCCTGAAGCTTTCTTT. The variable domain in full, completed from reference TRBV7-2 and TRBJ1-1, reads GAGVSQSPSNKVTEKGKDVELRCDPISGHTALYWYRQSLGQGLEFLIYFQGNSAPDKSGLPSDRFSAERTGGSVSTLTIQRTQQEDSAVYLCASSARQGTPEAFFGQGTRLTVV.

This chain uses TRBV19 with TRBJ2-2; D gene ambiguous. Trimming removed 7 bases from V and 2 bases from J, with 14 bases in between. The length of the CDR3 is 15 residues. Germline assignment: CDR1 LNHDA and CDR2 SQIVND (reference sequence). CDR3 nucleotides: TGTGCCAGTAAAAAAACAGAGATTAACACCGGGGAGCTGTTTTTT. Its translation is CASKKTEINTGELFF.

The table lists this clone with a count of one. The chain is built from TRBV5-5 and TRBJ1-1; D ambiguous. CDR3 length: 16 amino acids. V was cut by 3 bases and J by 0 bases, with 15 bases left in between. In germline, CDR1 is SGHKS, CDR2 YYEKEE (reference sequence). CDR3 in amino acids: CASSSNLLEMNTEAFF. The DNA for the CDR3 is TGTGCCAGCAGCTCGAATTTATTAGAGATGAACACTGAAGCTTTCTTT.

This clone was picked up one time. V is TRBV28 and J is TRBJ1-1; D call uncertain. V was shortened by 5 bases and J by 0 bases, with 10 bases between the two germline ends. Germline CDR1 reads MDHEN; CDR2 reads SYDVKM. The CDR3 is 14 residues long. Here the CDR3 reads CASSPYPVNTEAFF. DNA for the CDR3: TGTGCCAGCAGTCCTTACCCGGTGAACACTGAAGCTTTCTTT. Looking up the rest from reference TRBV28 and TRBJ1-1 gives the full variable domain: DVKVTQSSRYLVKRTGEKVFLECVQDMDHENMFWYRQDPGLGLRLIYFSYDVKMKEKGDIPEGYSVSREKKERFSLILESASTNQTSMYLCASSPYPVNTEAFFGQGTRLTVV.

The chain combines TRBV6-5 with TRBJ2-7; D gene ambiguous. From germline, CDR1 is MNHEY and CDR2 SVGAGI. The V end lost 6 bases, the J end lost 3 bases, and 6 bases lay between the germline ends. This CDR3 comprises 11 residues. Here the CDR3 DNA reads TGTGCCAGCAGAGTACACTACGAGCAGTACTTC. Amino acid sequence: CASRVHYEQYF.

The chain uses TRBV27 and TRBJ2-2; perhaps TRBD2 as D (7 bases). Germline values: CDR1 MNHEY, CDR2 SMNVEV (reference sequence). The ends were cut back, 5 bases at V and 4 bases at J, with 17 bases in the middle. There are 16 residues in the CDR3. The CDR3 nucleotides read TGTGCCAGCAGTCGGCTCGGGGGGCCGTTCACCGGGGAGCTGTTTTTT. Amino acids: CASSRLGGPFTGELFF.

This clone appeared once. The chain recombines TRBV9 with TRBJ1-4; 7 positions agree with TRBD1. With 3 bases clipped from V and 3 bases from J, the junction kept 5 bases outside the gene matches. The CDR3 totals 15 residues. The V gene's germline CDR1 is SGDLS and CDR2 YYNGEE. The CDR3 bases are TGTGCCAGCAGCGCCCAGACAGGGCCTAATGAAAAACTGTTTTTT. This gives the protein CASSAQTGPNEKLFF.

The J gene is TRBJ2-1, the V gene TRBV11-2, with TRBD2 matching 7 bases. Trimming took 4 bases from V and 10 from J; bases not matched to a gene: 13. Germline values: CDR1 SGHAT, CDR2 FQNNGV. The CDR3 loop spans 15 amino acids. The CDR3 reads CASSSQRGEVGEQFF. In DNA, the CDR3 is TGTGCCAGCAGCTCACAGCGGGGAGAGGTTGGCGAGCAGTTCTTC.

CDR3 loop: CASSKERNGYTF. As DNA, the CDR3 is TGTGCCAGCAGCAAAGAGCGGAATGGCTACACCTTC. V usage is TRBV12-3 or TRBV12-4 and J usage is TRBJ1-2; no definite D call. The CDR3 runs 12 residues. With 6 bases removed from V and 6 bases from J, the gap between germline ends came to 11 bases.

The rearrangement links TRBV5-1 to TRBJ2-1; 10 bases align to TRBD1. CDR1 and CDR2 (germline): SGHRS, YFSETQ. This CDR3 spans 19 amino acids. Trimming removed 0 bases from V and 9 bases from J; junction bases left unmatched: 18. The DNA of the CDR3 is TGCGCCAGCAGCTTGGCCGGGACAGGGGCCGGGATTGGTAAGGGTGAGCAGTTCTTC. Amino acid sequence: CASSLAGTGAGIGKGEQFF.

V gene TRBV5-1 combines with J gene TRBJ1-2; 8 positions match TRBD1. CDR3 length: 14 amino acids. After removal of 2 bases from V and 6 bases from J, the junction contained 6 bases not matched to a gene. The germline CDR1 and CDR2 sequences are SGHRS and YFSETQ. The CDR3 reads CASSFGQGGDGYTF. CDR3 coding DNA: TGCGCCAGCAGCTTTGGACAGGGAGGAGATGGCTACACCTTC.

This chain joins TRBV6-5 and TRBJ1-1; D possibly corresponds to TRBD1 (5 bases). This CDR3 has 15 residues. From germline, CDR1 is MNHEY and CDR2 SVGAGI. The V end was cut by 1 base, the J end by 7 bases, with 16 bases between. The DNA for the CDR3 is TGTGCCAGCAGTTACTTGGGAGGGACGGCGGATGAAGCTTTCTTT. Translation gives CASSYLGGTADEAFF.